The next 10 T cell receptor beta chains were all read from a single sample in a study of T cell repertoires in cytomegalovirus infection. MiXCR was run by TCRdb on the reads, yielding one entry per CDR3 protein. The data contain approximately 250,000 distinct CDR3 sequences, roughly 6.5% of them seen just once; the ten biggest clones take up under 7%. Sequencing input: PBMCs. These receptors originate from a human donor in good health (CMV status not recorded). Some clones in this sample may be carry-over from other donors' samples.

This clonotype was counted many times. The genes are TRBV7-2 and TRBJ1-6; 8 bases agree with TRBD1. The germline V gene encodes CDR1 SGHTA and CDR2 FQGNSA. This CDR3 contains 14 residues. The ends lost 5 bases at V and 6 bases at J; junction bases unmatched: 3. CDR3 amino acids: CASSVDRGNSPLHF. The CDR3, as DNA: TGTGCCAGCAGCGTCGACAGGGGTAATTCACCCCTCCACTTT.

Many counts were recorded for this clonotype. The chain links TRBV5-5 to TRBJ1-4; 10 bases are shared with TRBD1. This CDR3 has 15 residues. The germline V gene has CDR1 SGHKS and CDR2 YYEKEE (reference sequence). Trimming removed 3 bases from V and 11 bases from J; junction bases left unmatched: 10. The CDR3 loop reads CASSYLRDRGGKLFF. DNA for the CDR3: TGTGCCAGCAGCTACCTCCGGGACAGGGGAGGCAAACTGTTTTTT.

This clonotype was observed at least ten times. The chain links TRBV20-1 to TRBJ2-1; 9 positions match TRBD1. Germline lookup yields CDR1 DFQATT and CDR2 SNEGSKA (reference sequence). This CDR3 contains 18 residues. J gave up 6 bases and V 3 bases, and 18 bases lay outside the gene matches. CDR3 in amino acids: CSASGSGTGYAWGNEQFF. The CDR3 nucleotides read TGCAGTGCTAGCGGGTCCGGGACAGGGTACGCTTGGGGCAATGAGCAGTTCTTC.

V is TRBV7-2 and J is TRBJ1-3; D ambiguous. V lost 0 bases, J lost 1 base, and 4 bases lay in between. In germline, CDR1 is SGHTA, CDR2 FQGNSA. The CDR3 has 14 residues. DNA for the CDR3: TGTGCCAGCAGCTTAGCGCAGTCTGGAAACACCATATATTTT. It is translated as CASSLAQSGNTIYF.

This clonotype was seen ten or more times. This chain uses TRBV28 with TRBJ2-6; D unclear. Trimming removed 8 bases from V and 2 bases from J, with 7 bases in between. Germline CDR1 and CDR2: MDHEN and SYDVKM. The CDR3 totals 13 residues. CDR3 loop: CASLSAGANVLTF. CDR3 nucleotide sequence: TGTGCCAGCCTTAGTGCTGGGGCCAACGTCCTGACTTTC.

This clonotype occurred a few times. The rearrangement uses TRBV29-1 and TRBJ2-5; 7 positions match TRBD1. This CDR3 contains 16 residues. Unmatched junction bases numbered 13, after V lost 2 bases and J lost 4 bases. Germline CDR1 SQVTM, CDR2 ANQGSEA. DNA for the CDR3: TGCAGCGTTGAAAAACAGGGGACCGGGTGGGGAGAGACCCAGTACTTC. Translation gives CSVEKQGTGWGETQYF.

This clonotype was counted at least ten times. This chain uses TRBV15 with TRBJ1-4; the D gene is possibly TRBD1 (6 bases). The CDR3 runs 17 residues. V was clipped by 0 bases and J by 5 bases, with 16 bases between them. Germline loops: CDR1 LNHNV, CDR2 YYDKDF (reference sequence). CDR3 sequence: CATSRDLSAGENEKLFF. CDR3 sequence (DNA): TGTGCCACCAGCAGAGATCTTTCGGCAGGGGAAAATGAAAAACTGTTTTTT.

This chain connects TRBV28 to TRBJ2-1; TRBD2 is a possible D gene (6 bases). CDR3 length: 14 amino acids. Germline assignment: CDR1 MDHEN and CDR2 SYDVKM. Trimming removed 10 bases from V and 0 bases from J, with 13 bases in between. The chain's CDR3 is CAMGGRGSYNEQFF. The CDR3 DNA reads TGTGCCATGGGGGGAAGGGGCTCCTACAATGAGCAGTTCTTC.

This clonotype came up many times. V is TRBV7-2 and J is TRBJ1-5; D is ambiguous. The CDR3 spans 15 residues. Germline CDR1 and CDR2: SGHTA and FQGNSA. With 5 bases removed from V and 3 bases from J, the gap between germline ends came to 14 bases. CDR3 nucleotide sequence: TGTGCCAGCAGCCTCCTCGGACCACACAATCAGCCCCAGCATTTT. Its translation: CASSLLGPHNQPQHF.

The table lists this clonotype with many counts. The rearrangement links TRBV7-9 to TRBJ1-2; unclear D gene. With 1 base removed from V and 4 bases from J, the gap between germline ends came to 10 bases. The germline CDR1 and CDR2 sequences are SEHNR and FQNEAQ (reference sequence). This CDR3 region has 14 residues. In DNA form, the CDR3 reads TGTGCCAGCAGCTTAGTCCGGTCCATCTATGGCTACACCTTC. As protein: CASSLVRSIYGYTF.